Listed below are T cell receptor beta chains from one sample, sequenced in a study of cytomegalovirus exposure and HLA in healthy donors. The assay was immunoSEQ multiplex PCR, and TCRdb's table has in-frame clones only and misses some. The data show 140,000 to 150,000 clones, over 70% seen once. Sequenced: PBMCs. The receptors were sampled from a man aged 25 to 40 in good health and CMV-seronegative. CDR3s include the opening cysteine and the closing phenylalanine or tryptophan. The order of the fields is J gene, clone size, V gene, D gene, CDR3 DNA, CDR3 protein. A D gene is named only where the DNA matches it firmly. Size tells how often a clone was seen (once, few, many) or the class of an expanded clone, and some rows leave it out.

J gene: TRBJ1-1
clone size: few
V gene: TRBV11-3
D gene: TRBD1
CDR3 DNA: TGTGCCAGCAGCCTTGGGGGGGACAGGGTAGACACTGAAGCTTTCTTT
CDR3 protein: CASSLGGDRVDTEAFF

J gene: TRBJ2-1
clone size: few
V gene: TRBV29-1
D gene: .
CDR3 DNA: TGCAGCGTCCTCCCGGGACTCCCCCCGGAGCAGTTCTTC
CDR3 protein: CSVLPGLPPEQFF

J gene: TRBJ1-2
clone size: .
V gene: TRBV7-2
D gene: .
CDR3 DNA: TGTGCCAGAGGGGGGGTCTATGGCTACACCTTC
CDR3 protein: CARGGVYGYTF

J gene: TRBJ2-1
clone size: .
V gene: TRBV10-1
D gene: .
CDR3 DNA: TGCGCCAGCAGTGACCGGGTAAGCTCCTACAATGAGCAGTTCTTC
CDR3 protein: CASSDRVSSYNEQFF

J gene: TRBJ2-7
clone size: .
V gene: TRBV2
D gene: .
CDR3 DNA: TGTGTCAGGGGCCTCTCGGGCAGGGCCTACGAGCAGTACTTC
CDR3 protein: CVRGLSGRAYEQYF

J gene: TRBJ1-1
clone size: .
V gene: TRBV13
D gene: .
CDR3 DNA: TGTGCCAGCAGCTCTATGGGCTTGGGGGGAGGGTATGAAGCTTTCTTT
CDR3 protein: CASSSMGLGGGYEAFF

J gene: TRBJ1-1
clone size: .
V gene: TRBV2
D gene: .
CDR3 DNA: TGTGCCAGCTCTCTAGACCCCGGCACTGAAGCTTTCTTT
CDR3 protein: CASSLDPGTEAFF

J gene: TRBJ2-7
clone size: once
V gene: TRBV6-5
D gene: TRBD1
CDR3 DNA: TGTGCCAGCGGGGGACAGGGCAAAAACGAGCAGTACTTC
CDR3 protein: CASGGQGKNEQYF

J gene: TRBJ2-1
clone size: .
V gene: TRBV18
D gene: .
CDR3 DNA: TGTGCCAGCTCAGATCCTTTCCGGAGCAATGAGCAGTTCTTC
CDR3 protein: CASSDPFRSNEQFF

J gene: TRBJ2-3
clone size: few
V gene: TRBV5-1
D gene: TRBD2
CDR3 DNA: TGCGCCAGCAGCTTGGGCCCTAGCGGGACCGGAACAGATACGCAGTATTTT
CDR3 protein: CASSLGPSGTGTDTQYF

J gene: TRBJ2-5
clone size: .
V gene: TRBV28
D gene: TRBD1
CDR3 DNA: TGTGCCAGCAGTTTCGGACAGGGGCCATGGGGGGAGACCCAGTACTTC
CDR3 protein: CASSFGQGPWGETQYF

J gene: TRBJ2-7
clone size: .
V gene: TRBV7-9
D gene: .
CDR3 DNA: TGTGCCAGCAGCTTAGGGGGCCCCTACGAGCAGTACTTC
CDR3 protein: CASSLGGPYEQYF

J gene: TRBJ2-3
clone size: .
V gene: TRBV7-9
D gene: .
CDR3 DNA: TGTTCCAGCAGCTTCTCAGATACGCAGTATTTT
CDR3 protein: CSSSFSDTQYF

J gene: TRBJ2-3
clone size: .
V gene: TRBV11-3
D gene: .
CDR3 DNA: TGTGCCAGCAGTCGTAGGCAGGGCACAGATACGCAGTATTTT
CDR3 protein: CASSRRQGTDTQYF

J gene: TRBJ2-1
clone size: .
V gene: TRBV7-8
D gene: .
CDR3 DNA: TGTGCCAGCAGCTTAGGCTTTCGAGAGGGGCAGTTCTTC
CDR3 protein: CASSLGFREGQFF

J gene: TRBJ1-2
clone size: few
V gene: TRBV5-6
D gene: .
CDR3 DNA: TGTGCCAGCAGCTTGGGGTGGGGAGGACGTGGCTACACCTTC
CDR3 protein: CASSLGWGGRGYTF

J gene: TRBJ2-2
clone size: .
V gene: TRBV21-1
D gene: .
CDR3 DNA: TGTGCCAGCAGCAAGACTAGCGGGGCGAAGAACACCGGGGAGCTGTTTTTT
CDR3 protein: CASSKTSGAKNTGELFF